These T cell receptor beta chains were read from a single sample in a study of radiotherapy plus CTLA-4 blockade in lung cancer. TCRdb's copy holds only in-frame clones and misses some; the assay was immunoSEQ multiplex PCR. The table has over 85,000 clones, 65% to 75% seen once. Material: peripheral blood, obtained from a patient treated with radiotherapy plus ipilimumab. These receptors were collected from a human donor with non-small cell lung cancer who had a partial response to radiotherapy plus ipilimumab. Some clones in this sample may be carry-over from other donors' samples. CDR3s include the opening cysteine and the closing phenylalanine or tryptophan. A D gene is named only where the DNA matches it firmly. The size field is filled for only some rows; it gives once, few, many or a size class.

clone_size | j_call | d_call | v_call | cdr3_nt | cdr3_aa
. | TRBJ2-3 | TRBD1 | TRBV5-8 | TGTGCCAGCAGCACTGGGACAGGGGGCGCGTTAGATACGCAGTATTTT | CASSTGTGGALDTQYF
. | TRBJ2-7 | TRBD2 | TRBV27 | TGTGCCAGCAGACCTAGCGGTACCTACGAGCAGTACTTC | CASRPSGTYEQYF
. | TRBJ2-7 | TRBD1 | TRBV19 | TGTGCCAGTAGTTCACAGGGGGTACTGATCGAGCAGTACTTC | CASSSQGVLIEQYF
. | TRBJ2-2 | TRBD1 | TRBV19 | TGTGCCAGCACAGTAGACAGGGAGAACACCGGGGAGCTGTTTTTT | CASTVDRENTGELFF
. | TRBJ2-3 | TRBD2 | TRBV4-2 | TGTGCCAGCAGCCATAGCGGGGGGCCCGAAAGCACAGATACGCAGTATTTT | CASSHSGGPESTDTQYF
. | TRBJ2-2 | . | TRBV11-2 | TGTGCCAGCAGCCTTCTCAGGGAATCCGGGGAGCTGTTTTTT | CASSLLRESGELFF
. | TRBJ2-7 | . | TRBV7-3 | TGTGCCAGCAGCTTAGTAGGGGGGGTTGACGAGCAGTACTTC | CASSLVGGVDEQYF
. | TRBJ1-2 | . | TRBV28 | TGTGCCAGCAGTTTAGGTCAGCAGCGGCGGGGCTACACCTTC | CASSLGQQRRGYTF
. | TRBJ1-6 | TRBD1 | TRBV2 | TGTGCCAGCAGGACAGGGAGCTCGGTGCCGAATTCACCCCTCCACTTT | CASRTGSSVPNSPLHF
. | TRBJ2-7 | . | TRBV9 | TGTGCCAGCAGCGTAGCTACTAGCAGGGACGAGCAGTACTTC | CASSVATSRDEQYF
few | TRBJ1-5 | TRBD1 | TRBV5-8 | TGTGCCAGCAGCTTTATGGCAGTCGGACAGGGGAGGAATCAGCCCCAGCATTTT | CASSFMAVGQGRNQPQHF
once | TRBJ2-7 | TRBD2 | TRBV4-2 | TGTGCCAGCAGCCTTACTAGCGGGGGGACCTACGAGCAGTACTTC | CASSLTSGGTYEQYF
. | TRBJ2-5 | . | TRBV29-1 | TGCAGCGTTGGAAAGCCTAGCGAGTACCAAGAGACCCAGTACTTC | CSVGKPSEYQETQYF
few | TRBJ1-4 | TRBD1 | TRBV7-9 | TGTGCCAGCAGCGGGACAGGTGGAACTAATGAAAAACTGTTTTTT | CASSGTGGTNEKLFF
. | TRBJ2-4 | . | TRBV19 | TGTGCCAGTTCGGTGGGGAGAAACATTCAGTACTTC | CASSVGRNIQYF
. | TRBJ1-5 | . | TRBV2 | TGTGCCAGCAGGCAGGGTTGGCGCGAGCTGCCCCAGCATTTT | CASRQGWRELPQHF
. | TRBJ2-1 | . | TRBV10-1 | TGCGCCAGCAGTGCCTCCGGGGTAAATGAGCAGTTCTTC | CASSASGVNEQFF
. | TRBJ1-3 | . | TRBV15 | TGTGCCACCAGCTACGACCCAGGCTCGGAAAACACCATATATTTT | CATSYDPGSENTIYF
. | TRBJ1-1 | TRBD1 | TRBV27 | TGTGCCAGCAAACAGGGGGGTACTGAAGCTTTCTTT | CASKQGGTEAFF
. | TRBJ2-5 | TRBD1 | TRBV28 | TGTGCCAGCACGCCCCCTGGCGCCAGGGGGCGGAAAGAGACCCAGTACTTC | CASTPPGARGRKETQYF
. | TRBJ2-1 | TRBD2 | TRBV5-4 | TGTGCCAGCAGCGGGGGTCCCGGGAGGTCCTACAATGAGCAGTTCTTC | CASSGGPGRSYNEQFF
few | TRBJ1-1 | TRBD1 | TRBV7-9 | TGTGCCAGCAGCTTGGAACCAGGGGGCACTGAAGCTTTCTTT | CASSLEPGGTEAFF
. | TRBJ1-1 | TRBD1 | TRBV6-4 | TGTGCCAGCAGTGACTCCGGGACAGTTGACACTGAAGCTTTCTTT | CASSDSGTVDTEAFF
. | TRBJ2-1 | TRBD2 | TRBV18 | TGTGCCAGCTCAGCGACTAGCGGGATGTTTAATGAGCAGTTCTTC | CASSATSGMFNEQFF
few | TRBJ2-4 | . | TRBV28 | TGTGCCAGCAGTTTGCGGCCGGGACTCACTGGTCGACCTGGGCTAGCCAAAAACATTCAGTACTTC | CASSLRPGLTGRPGLAKNIQYF
once | TRBJ1-4 | . | TRBV25-1 | TGTGCCAGCCGGACTCCGGGGGAAAAACTGTTTTTT | CASRTPGEKLFF